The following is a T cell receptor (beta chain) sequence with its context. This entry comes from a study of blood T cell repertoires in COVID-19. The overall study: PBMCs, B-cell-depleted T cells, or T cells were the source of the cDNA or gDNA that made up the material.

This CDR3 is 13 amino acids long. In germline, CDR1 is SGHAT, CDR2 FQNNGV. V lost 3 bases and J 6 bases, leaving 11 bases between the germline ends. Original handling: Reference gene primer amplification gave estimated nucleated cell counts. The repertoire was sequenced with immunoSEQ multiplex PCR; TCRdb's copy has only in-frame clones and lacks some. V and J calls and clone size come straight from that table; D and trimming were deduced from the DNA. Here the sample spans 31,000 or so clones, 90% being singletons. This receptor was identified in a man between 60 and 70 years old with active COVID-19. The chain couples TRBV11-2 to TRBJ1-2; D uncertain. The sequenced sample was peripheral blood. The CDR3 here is CASSFTEGDGYTF. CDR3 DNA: TGTGCCAGCAGCTTTACAGAGGGCGATGGCTACACCTTC.